This TCR beta chain was identified in a study of beta chain features in type 1 diabetes. This clone occurred a few times. Different DNA sequences within this sample yield the same CDR3. Reverse transcription of all isolated RNA meant that expressed TCRB transcripts were sequenced. The assay was immunoSEQ multiplex PCR, and TCRdb's table has in-frame clones only and misses some. The profile covers about 330,000 clones, with about 10% appearing a single time and about 0.015% taken by the ten largest. Germline CDR1 is SQVTM and CDR2 is ANQGSEA. This CDR3 has 13 residues. V lost 4 bases, J lost 1 base, and 10 bases lay in between.

This receptor was identified in a woman aged 25 to 39 in good health. The material sequenced was naive CD4+ T cells from blood. V is TRBV29-1 and J is TRBJ2-5; D not resolved. CDR3 DNA: TGCAGCGTTGTGGGCTCGAGCCAAGAGACCCAGTACTTC. This sequence encodes CSVVGSSQETQYF.